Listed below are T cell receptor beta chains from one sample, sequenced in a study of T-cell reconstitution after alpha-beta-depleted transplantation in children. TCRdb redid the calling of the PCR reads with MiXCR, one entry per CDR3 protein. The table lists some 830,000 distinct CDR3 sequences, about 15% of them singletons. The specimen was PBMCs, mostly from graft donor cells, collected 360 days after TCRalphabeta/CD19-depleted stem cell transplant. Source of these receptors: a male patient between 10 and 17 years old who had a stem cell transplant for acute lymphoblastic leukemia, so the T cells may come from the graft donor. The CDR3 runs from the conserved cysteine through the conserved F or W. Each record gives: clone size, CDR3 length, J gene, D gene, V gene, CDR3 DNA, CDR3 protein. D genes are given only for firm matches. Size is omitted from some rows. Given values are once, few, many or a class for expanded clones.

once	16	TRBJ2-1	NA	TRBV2	TGTGCCAGCAGTGAACCGGCGGGAATTCGGTACAATGAGCAGTTCTTC	CASSEPAGIRYNEQFF
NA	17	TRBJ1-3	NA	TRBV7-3	TGTGCCAGCAGCCTGGGGGCCCTCAGAGACTCTGGAAACACCATATATTTT	CASSLGALRDSGNTIYF
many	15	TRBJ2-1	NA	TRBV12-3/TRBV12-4	TGTGCCAGCAGTTTGGGTAGCACAGGGCGGGATGAGCAGTTCTTC	CASSLGSTGRDEQFF
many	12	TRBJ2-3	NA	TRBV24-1	TGTGCCACCGGGAAGGAGGGAGATACGCAGTATTTT	CATGKEGDTQYF
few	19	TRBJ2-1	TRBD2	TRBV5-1	TGCGCCAGCAGCTCATACCCCGGGACTAGCGGGAGCACCTACAATGAGCAGTTCTTC	CASSSYPGTSGSTYNEQFF
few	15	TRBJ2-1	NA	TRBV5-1	TGCGCCAGCAGCTTGGTGGAGACGGGACTCCATGAGCAGTTCTTC	CASSLVETGLHEQFF
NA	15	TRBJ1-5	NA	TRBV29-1	TGCAGCGTTGCGGCCGATGTCCAGGGGCATCAGCCCCAGCATTTT	CSVAADVQGHQPQHF
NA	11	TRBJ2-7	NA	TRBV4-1	TGCGCCAGCAGCCAGACATACGGGCAGTACTTC	CASSQTYGQYF
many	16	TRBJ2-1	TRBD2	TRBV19	TGTGCCAGTAGTATTGGGCGACTAGCGGCCTACAATGAGCAGTTCTTC	CASSIGRLAAYNEQFF
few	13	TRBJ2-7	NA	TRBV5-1	TGCGCCAGCAGCTTGGTCACAGCTTTCGAGCAGTACTTC	CASSLVTAFEQYF
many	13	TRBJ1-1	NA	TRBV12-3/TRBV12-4	TGTGCCAGCAGTCCGCACAGGTTCACTGAAGCTTTCTTT	CASSPHRFTEAFF
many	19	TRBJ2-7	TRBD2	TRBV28	TGTGCCAGCAGTTTCGTGGGGGGGTCAGCCTCTAGGAGCTCCTACGAGCAGTACTTC	CASSFVGGSASRSSYEQYF
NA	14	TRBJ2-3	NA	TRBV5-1	TGCGCCAGCAGGCCGGGACACGGCTCCGATACGCAGTATTTT	CASRPGHGSDTQYF
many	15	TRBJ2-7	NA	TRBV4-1	TGCGCCAGCAGCCAAGAGAGGGGTTTCTCCTACGAGCAGTACTTC	CASSQERGFSYEQYF
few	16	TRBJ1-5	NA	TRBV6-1	TGTGCCAGCAGTGAATCAGTAGGACCAAGCAATCAGCCCCAGCATTTT	CASSESVGPSNQPQHF